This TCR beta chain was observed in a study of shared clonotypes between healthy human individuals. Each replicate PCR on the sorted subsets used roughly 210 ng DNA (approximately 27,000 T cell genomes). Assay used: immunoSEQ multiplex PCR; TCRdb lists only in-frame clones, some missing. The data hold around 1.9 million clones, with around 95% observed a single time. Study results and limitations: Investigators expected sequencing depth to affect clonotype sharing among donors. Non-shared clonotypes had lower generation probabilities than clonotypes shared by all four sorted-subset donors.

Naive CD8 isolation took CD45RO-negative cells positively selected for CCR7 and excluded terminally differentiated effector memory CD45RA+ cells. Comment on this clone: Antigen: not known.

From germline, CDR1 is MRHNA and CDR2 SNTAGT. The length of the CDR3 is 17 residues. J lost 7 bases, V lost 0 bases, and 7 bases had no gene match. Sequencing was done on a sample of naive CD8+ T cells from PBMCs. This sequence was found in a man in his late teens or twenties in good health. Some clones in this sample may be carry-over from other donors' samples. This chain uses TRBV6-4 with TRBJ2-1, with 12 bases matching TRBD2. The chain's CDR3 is CASSDSPLAGGGNEQFF. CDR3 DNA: TGTGCCAGCAGTGACTCTCCCCTAGCGGGAGGGGGGAATGAGCAGTTCTTC.